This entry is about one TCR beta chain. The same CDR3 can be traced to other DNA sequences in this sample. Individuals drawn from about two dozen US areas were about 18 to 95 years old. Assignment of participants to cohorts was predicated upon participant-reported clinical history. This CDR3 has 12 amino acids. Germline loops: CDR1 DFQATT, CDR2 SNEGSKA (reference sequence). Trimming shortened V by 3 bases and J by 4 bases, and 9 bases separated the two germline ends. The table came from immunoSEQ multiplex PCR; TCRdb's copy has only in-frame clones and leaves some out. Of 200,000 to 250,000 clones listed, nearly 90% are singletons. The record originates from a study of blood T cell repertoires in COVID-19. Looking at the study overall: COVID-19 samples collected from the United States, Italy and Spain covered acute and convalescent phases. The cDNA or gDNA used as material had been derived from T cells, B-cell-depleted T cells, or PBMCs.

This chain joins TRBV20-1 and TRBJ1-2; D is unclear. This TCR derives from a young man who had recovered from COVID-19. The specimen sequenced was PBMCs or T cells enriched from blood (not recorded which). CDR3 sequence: CSASEQSYGYTF. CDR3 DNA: TGCAGTGCTAGTGAACAGTCCTATGGCTACACCTTC.